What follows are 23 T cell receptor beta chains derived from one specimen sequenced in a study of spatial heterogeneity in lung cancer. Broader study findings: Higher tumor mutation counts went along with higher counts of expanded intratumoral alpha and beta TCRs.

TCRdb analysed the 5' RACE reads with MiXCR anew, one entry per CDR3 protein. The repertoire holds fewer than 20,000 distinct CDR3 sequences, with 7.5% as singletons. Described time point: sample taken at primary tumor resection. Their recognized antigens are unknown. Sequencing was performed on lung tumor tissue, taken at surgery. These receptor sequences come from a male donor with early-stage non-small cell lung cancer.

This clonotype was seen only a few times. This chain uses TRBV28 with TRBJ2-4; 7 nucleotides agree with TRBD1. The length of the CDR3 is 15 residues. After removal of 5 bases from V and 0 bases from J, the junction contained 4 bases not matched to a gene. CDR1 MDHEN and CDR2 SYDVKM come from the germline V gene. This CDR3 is CASSAQGLAKNIQYF. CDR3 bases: TGTGCCAGCAGTGCACAGGGGCTAGCCAAAAACATTCAGTACTTC.

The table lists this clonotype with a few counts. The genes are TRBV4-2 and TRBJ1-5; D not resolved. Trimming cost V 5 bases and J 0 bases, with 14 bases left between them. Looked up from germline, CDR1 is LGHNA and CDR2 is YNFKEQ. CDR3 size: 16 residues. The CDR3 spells CASSTLAGYSNQPQHF. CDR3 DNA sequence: TGTGCCAGCAGCACTCTGGCAGGTTATAGCAATCAGCCCCAGCATTTT.

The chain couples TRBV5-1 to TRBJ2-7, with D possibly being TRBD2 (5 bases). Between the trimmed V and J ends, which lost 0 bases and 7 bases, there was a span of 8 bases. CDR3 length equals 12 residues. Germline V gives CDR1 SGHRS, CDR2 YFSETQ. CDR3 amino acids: CASSLVDSEQYF. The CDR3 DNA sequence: TGCGCCAGCAGCTTGGTGGACTCGGAGCAGTACTTC.

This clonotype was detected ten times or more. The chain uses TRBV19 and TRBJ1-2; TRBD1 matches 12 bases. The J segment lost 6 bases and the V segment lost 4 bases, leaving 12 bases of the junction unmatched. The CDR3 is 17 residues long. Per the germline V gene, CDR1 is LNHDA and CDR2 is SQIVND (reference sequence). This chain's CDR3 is CASSKGFAGTGGDGYTF. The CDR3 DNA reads TGTGCCAGTAGTAAAGGATTTGCCGGGACAGGGGGCGATGGCTACACCTTC.

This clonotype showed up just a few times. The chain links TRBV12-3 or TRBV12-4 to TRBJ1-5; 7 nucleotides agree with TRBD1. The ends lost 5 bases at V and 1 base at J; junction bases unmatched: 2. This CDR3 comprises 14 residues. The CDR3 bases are TGTGCCAGCAGTCGCAGGGGGAGCAATCAGCCCCAGCATTTT. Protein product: CASSRRGSNQPQHF.

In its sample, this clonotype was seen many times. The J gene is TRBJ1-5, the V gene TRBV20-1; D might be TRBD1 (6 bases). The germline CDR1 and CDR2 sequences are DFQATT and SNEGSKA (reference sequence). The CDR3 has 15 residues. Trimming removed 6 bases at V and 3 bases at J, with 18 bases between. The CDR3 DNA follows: TGCAGTGCGGATATTGGGGGGCGTATCAATCAGCCCCAGCATTTT. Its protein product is CSADIGGRINQPQHF.

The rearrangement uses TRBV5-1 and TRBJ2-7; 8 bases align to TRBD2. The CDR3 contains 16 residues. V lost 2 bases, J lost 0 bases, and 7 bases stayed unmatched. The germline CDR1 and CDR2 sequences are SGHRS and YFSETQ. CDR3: CASSFMIAGSSYEQYF. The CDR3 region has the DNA TGCGCCAGCAGCTTTATGATAGCGGGGAGCTCCTACGAGCAGTACTTC.

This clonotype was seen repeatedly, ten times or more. The CDR3 spells CASSSPGPGNTIYF. The CDR3 coding sequence is TGTGCCAGCAGTTCCCCAGGGCCGGGAAACACCATATATTTT. The J gene is TRBJ1-3, the V gene TRBV27, with D perhaps TRBD1 (5 bases). In germline, CDR1 is MNHEY, CDR2 SMNVEV (reference sequence). V lost 4 bases and J lost 4, with 11 bases in between. This CDR3 comprises 14 residues.

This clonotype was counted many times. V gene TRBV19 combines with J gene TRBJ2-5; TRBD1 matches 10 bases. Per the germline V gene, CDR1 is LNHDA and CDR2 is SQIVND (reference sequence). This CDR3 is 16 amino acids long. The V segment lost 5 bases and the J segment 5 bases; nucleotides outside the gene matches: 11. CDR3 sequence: CASSPDRGRPRETQYF. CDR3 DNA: TGTGCCAGTAGTCCGGACAGGGGGAGGCCAAGGGAGACCCAGTACTTC.

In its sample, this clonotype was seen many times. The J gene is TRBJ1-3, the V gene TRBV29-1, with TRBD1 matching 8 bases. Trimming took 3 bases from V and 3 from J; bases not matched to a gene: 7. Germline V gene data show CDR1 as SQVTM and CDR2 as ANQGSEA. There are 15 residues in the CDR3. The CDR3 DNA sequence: TGCAGCGTTGAGGGTCGACAGGGGTTTGGAAACACCATATATTTT. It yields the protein CSVEGRQGFGNTIYF.

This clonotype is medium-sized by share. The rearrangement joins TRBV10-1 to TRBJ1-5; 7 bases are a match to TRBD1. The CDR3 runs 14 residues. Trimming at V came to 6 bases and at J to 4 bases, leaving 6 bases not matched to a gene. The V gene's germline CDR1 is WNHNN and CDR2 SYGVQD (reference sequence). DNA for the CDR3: TGCGCCAGCAGCCCTGGGGGACAGAATCAGCCCCAGCATTTT. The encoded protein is CASSPGGQNQPQHF.

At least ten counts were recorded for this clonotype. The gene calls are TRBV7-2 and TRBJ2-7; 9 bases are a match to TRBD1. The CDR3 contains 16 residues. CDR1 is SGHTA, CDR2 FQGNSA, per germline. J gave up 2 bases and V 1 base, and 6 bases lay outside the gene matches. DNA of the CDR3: TGTGCCAGCAGCTTAGTAGGGACAGGGTGGGCCTACGAGCAGTACTTC. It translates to CASSLVGTGWAYEQYF.

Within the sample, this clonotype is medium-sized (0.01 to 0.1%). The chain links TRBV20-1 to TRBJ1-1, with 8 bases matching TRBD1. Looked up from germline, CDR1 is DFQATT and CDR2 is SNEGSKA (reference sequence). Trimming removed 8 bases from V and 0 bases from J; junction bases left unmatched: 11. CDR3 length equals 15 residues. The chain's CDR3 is CSPSRQGPMNTEAFF. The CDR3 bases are TGCAGTCCTTCGAGACAGGGGCCGATGAACACTGAAGCTTTCTTT.

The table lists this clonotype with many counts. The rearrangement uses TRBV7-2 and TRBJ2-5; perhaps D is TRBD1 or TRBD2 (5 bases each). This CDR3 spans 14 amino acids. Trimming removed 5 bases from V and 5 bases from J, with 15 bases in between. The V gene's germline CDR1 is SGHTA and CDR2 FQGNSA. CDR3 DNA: TGTGCCAGCAGCGCTGGGGGATTAATGGAGACCCAGTACTTC. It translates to CASSAGGLMETQYF. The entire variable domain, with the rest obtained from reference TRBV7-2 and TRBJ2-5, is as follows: GAGVSQSPSNKVTEKGKDVELRCDPISGHTALYWYRQSLGQGLEFLIYFQGNSAPDKSGLPSDRFSAERTGGSVSTLTIQRTQQEDSAVYLCASSAGGLMETQYFGPGTRLLVL.

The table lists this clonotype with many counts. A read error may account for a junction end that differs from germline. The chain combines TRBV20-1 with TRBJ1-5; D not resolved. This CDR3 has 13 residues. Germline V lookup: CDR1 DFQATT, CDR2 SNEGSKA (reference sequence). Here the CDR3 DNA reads TGCAGTGCGCTCCGGGATCCCAATCAGTCCCAGCATTTT. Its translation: CSALRDPNQSQHF.

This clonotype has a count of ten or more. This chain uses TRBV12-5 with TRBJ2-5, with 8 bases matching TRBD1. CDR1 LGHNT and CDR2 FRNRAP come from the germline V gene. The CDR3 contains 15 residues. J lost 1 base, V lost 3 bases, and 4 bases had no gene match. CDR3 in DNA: TGTGCTAGTGGTTTAACAGGGGGGATCCAAGAGACCCAGTACTTC. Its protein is CASGLTGGIQETQYF. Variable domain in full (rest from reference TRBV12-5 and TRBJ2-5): DARVTQTPRHKVTEMGQEVTMRCQPILGHNTVFWYRQTMMQGLELLAYFRNRAPLDDSGMPKDRFSAEMPDATLATLKIQPSEPRDSAVYFCASGLTGGIQETQYFGPGTRLLVL.

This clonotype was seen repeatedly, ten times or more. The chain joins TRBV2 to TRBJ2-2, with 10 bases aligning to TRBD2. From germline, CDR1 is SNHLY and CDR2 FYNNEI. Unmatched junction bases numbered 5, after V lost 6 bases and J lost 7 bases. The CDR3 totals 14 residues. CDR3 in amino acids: CASRLWTSGGELFF. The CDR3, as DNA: TGTGCCAGCAGGCTGTGGACTAGCGGCGGGGAGCTGTTTTTT.

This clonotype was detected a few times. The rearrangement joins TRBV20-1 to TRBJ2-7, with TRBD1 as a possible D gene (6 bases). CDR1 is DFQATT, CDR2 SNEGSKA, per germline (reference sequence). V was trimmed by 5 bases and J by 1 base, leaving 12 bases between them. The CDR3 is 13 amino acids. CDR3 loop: CSADGGTSYEQYF. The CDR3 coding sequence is TGCAGTGCTGATGGGGGCACGTCCTACGAGCAGTACTTC.

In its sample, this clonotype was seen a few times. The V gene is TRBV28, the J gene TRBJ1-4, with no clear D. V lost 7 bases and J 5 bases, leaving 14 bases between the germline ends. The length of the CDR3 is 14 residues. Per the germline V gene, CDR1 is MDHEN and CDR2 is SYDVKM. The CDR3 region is CASNSWGGNEKLFF. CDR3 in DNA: TGTGCCAGCAATTCGTGGGGAGGCAATGAAAAACTGTTTTTT.

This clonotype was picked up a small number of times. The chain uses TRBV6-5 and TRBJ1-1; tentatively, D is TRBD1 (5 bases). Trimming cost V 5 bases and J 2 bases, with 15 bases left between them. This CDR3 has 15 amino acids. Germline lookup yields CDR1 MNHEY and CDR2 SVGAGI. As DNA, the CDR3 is TGTGCCAGCAGTCGATGGGGACGGAGTAACACTGAAGCTTTCTTT. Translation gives CASSRWGRSNTEAFF.

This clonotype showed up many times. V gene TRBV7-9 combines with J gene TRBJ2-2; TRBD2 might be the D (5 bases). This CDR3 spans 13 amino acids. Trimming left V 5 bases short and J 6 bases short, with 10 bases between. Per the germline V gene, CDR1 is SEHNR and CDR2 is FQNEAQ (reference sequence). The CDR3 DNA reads TGTGCCAGCAGCCAAGAGGGCCCCGGGGAGCTGTTTTTT. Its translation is CASSQEGPGELFF.

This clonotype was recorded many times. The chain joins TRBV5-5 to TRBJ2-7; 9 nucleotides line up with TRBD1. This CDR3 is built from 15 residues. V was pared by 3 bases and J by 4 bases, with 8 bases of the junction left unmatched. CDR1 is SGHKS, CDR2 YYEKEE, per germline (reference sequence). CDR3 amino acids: CASSSPGQGLYEQYF. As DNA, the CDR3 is TGTGCCAGCAGCTCCCCGGGACAGGGCCTTTACGAGCAGTACTTC.

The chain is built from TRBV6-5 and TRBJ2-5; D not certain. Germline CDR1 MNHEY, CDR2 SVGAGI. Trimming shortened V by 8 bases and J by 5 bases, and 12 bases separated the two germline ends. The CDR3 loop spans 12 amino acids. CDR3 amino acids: CASRSRSETQYF. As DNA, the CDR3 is TGTGCCAGCCGGAGCCGGTCGGAGACCCAGTACTTC.